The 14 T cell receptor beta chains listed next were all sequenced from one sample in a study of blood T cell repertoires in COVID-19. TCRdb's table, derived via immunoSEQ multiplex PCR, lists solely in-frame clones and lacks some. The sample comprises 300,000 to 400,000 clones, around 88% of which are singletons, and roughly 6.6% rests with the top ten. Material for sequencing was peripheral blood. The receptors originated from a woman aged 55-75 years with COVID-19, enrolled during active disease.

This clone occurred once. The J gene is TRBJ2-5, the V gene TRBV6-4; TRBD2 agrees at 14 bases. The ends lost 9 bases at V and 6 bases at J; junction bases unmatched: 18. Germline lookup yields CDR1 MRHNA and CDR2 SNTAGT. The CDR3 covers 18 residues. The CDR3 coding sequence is TGTGCCAGTCCAGGAAACGGACTAGCGGGGGGTAACGTGAAGACCCAGTACTTC. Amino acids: CASPGNGLAGGNVKTQYF.

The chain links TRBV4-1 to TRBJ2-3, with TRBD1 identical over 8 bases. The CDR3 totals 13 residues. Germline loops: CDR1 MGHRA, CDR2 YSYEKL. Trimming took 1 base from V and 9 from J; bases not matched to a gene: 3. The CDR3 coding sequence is TGCGCCAGCAGCCAAGGTTACAGGGGGACGCAGTATTTT. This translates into CASSQGYRGTQYF.

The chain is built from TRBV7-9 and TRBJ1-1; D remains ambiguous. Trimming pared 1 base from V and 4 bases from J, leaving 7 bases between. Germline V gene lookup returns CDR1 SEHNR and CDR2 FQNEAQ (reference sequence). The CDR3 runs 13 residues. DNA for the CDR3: TGTGCCAGCAGCTTAGGACACAGCACTGAAGCTTTCTTT. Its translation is CASSLGHSTEAFF.

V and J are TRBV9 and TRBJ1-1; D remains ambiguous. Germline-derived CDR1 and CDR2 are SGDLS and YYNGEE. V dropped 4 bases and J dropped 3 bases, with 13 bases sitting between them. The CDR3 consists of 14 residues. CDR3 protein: CASSPSRRDTEAFF. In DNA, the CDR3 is TGTGCCAGCAGCCCCAGCAGGAGGGACACTGAAGCTTTCTTT.

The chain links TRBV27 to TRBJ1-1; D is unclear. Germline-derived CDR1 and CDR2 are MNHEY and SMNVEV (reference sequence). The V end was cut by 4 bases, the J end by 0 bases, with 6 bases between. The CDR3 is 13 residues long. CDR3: CASSSPMNTEAFF. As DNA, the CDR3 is TGTGCCAGCAGTTCCCCCATGAACACTGAAGCTTTCTTT.

The CDR3 is CASLRDVGGYGYTF. The CDR3 bases are TGTGCCAGTCTCCGGGACGTAGGGGGTTATGGCTACACCTTC. The chain is built from TRBV6-5 and TRBJ1-2, with D maybe TRBD1 (6 bases). The CDR3 loop spans 14 amino acids. Trimming pared 9 bases from V and 5 bases from J, leaving 19 bases between. The germline gives CDR1 MNHEY, CDR2 SVGAGI.

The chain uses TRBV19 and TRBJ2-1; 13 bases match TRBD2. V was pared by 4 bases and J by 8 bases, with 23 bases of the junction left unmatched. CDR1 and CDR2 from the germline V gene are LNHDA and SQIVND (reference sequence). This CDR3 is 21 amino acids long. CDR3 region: CASSRYAPGLAGVHGVDEQFF. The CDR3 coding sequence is TGTGCCAGTAGTAGGTATGCCCCCGGACTAGCGGGGGTACATGGTGTGGATGAGCAGTTCTTC.

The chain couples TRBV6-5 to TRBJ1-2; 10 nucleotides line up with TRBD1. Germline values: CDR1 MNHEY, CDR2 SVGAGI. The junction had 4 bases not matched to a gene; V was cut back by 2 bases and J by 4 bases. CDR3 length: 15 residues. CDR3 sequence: CASSYGQGGGYGYTF. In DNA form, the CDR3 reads TGTGCCAGCAGTTACGGACAGGGGGGAGGCTATGGCTACACCTTC.

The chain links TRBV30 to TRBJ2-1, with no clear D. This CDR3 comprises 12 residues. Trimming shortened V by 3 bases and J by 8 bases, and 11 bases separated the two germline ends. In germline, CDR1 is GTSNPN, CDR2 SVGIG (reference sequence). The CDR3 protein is CAWSRGVDEQFF. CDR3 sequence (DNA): TGTGCCTGGAGCCGCGGAGTCGATGAGCAGTTCTTC.

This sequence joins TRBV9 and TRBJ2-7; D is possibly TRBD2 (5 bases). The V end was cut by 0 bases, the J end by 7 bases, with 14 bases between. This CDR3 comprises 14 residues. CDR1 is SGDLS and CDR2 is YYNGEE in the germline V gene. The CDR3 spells CASSVERALVEQYF. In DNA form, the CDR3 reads TGTGCCAGCAGCGTAGAGAGGGCTCTCGTAGAGCAGTACTTC.

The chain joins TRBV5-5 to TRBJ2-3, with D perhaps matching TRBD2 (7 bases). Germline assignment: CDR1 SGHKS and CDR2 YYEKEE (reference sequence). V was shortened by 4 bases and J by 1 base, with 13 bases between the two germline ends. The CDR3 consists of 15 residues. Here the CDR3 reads CASSKVGGRTDTQYF. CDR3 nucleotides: TGTGCCAGCAGCAAGGTCGGGGGGCGCACAGATACGCAGTATTTT.

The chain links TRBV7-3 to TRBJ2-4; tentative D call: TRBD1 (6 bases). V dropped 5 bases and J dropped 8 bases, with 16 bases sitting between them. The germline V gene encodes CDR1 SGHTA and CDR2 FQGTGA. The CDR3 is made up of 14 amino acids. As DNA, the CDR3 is TGTGCCAGCAGCCCTCAGGGGCAGGGTGACATTCAGTACTTC. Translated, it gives CASSPQGQGDIQYF.

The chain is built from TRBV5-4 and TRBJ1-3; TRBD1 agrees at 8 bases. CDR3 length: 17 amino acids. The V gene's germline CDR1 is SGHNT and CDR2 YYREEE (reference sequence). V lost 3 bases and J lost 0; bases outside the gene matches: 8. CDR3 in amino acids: CASSSIGTGYSGNTIYF. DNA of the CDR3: TGTGCCAGCAGCTCCATTGGGACAGGATACTCTGGAAACACCATATATTTT.

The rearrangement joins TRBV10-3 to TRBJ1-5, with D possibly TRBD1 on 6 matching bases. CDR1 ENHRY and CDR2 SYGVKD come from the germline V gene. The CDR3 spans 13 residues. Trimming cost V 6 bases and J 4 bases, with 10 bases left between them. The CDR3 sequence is CAISRQENQPQHF. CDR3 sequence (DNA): TGTGCCATCAGCCGACAGGAGAATCAGCCCCAGCATTTT.